This T cell receptor beta chain is from a study of Ad26.COV2.S vaccination and SARS-CoV-2 variants listed by TCRdb under 2021. At the level of the whole study: The specificity and breadth of SARS-CoV-2-reactive T cell receptors after Ad26.COV2.S vaccination were assessed by TCRbeta repertoire sequencing. The TCR-sequenced set comprised around 30 samples: around 20 Ad26.COV2.S vaccine recipients, 5 placebo recipients and 8 SARS-CoV-2 convalescent individuals. The paper's findings and limits, for the study overall: Comparable non-spike TCR breadth was observed between vaccine and placebo recipients, consistent with only spike being contained in the vaccine. After vaccination, substantial breadth of spike-specific CD8+ and CD4+ T cell responses was reported. Higher spike-specific TCR breadth was observed in Ad26.COV2.S recipients than in placebo recipients (P = 0.0014). The authors noted that the TCR breadth and depth analyses may have underestimated total T cell responses.

V lost 0 bases and J lost 9 bases, and the count of bases not matched to a germline gene is 10. The CDR3 runs 16 amino acids, cysteine and phenylalanine included. Just CDR3 DNA is preserved here, 48 bases in frame from base 1. For CDR1 and CDR2, the germline V gene lists LGHNT and FRNRAP. What the time point label conveys for this sample: individuals recovered from natural SARS-CoV-2 infection. The immunoSEQ Assay was the method used to sequence TCRbeta CDR3 regions. After extraction, genomic DNA underwent amplification by bias-controlled multiplex PCR, followed by high-throughput sequencing. The published analysis was carried out like this. To quantify the absolute abundance of every unique TCRbeta CDR3 region, sequences were collapsed and filtered. T cell fraction was estimated by normalizing TCRbeta template counts to usable DNA, with usable DNA measured through amplification of reference genes found in all nucleated cells. Repertoire TCRs were annotated as SARS-CoV-2-specific by exact matching of V gene, CDR3 amino acid sequence and J gene to a known reactive TCR set. The reference SARS-CoV-2 TCR set came from MIRA and was filtered for enrichment in COVID-19-positive ImmuneCODE repertoires, removing public or cross-reactive TCRs. Based on the MIRA antigens, annotated TCRs were further analysed at the level of specific ORF or position within ORF. Breadth was defined as annotated unique rearrangements over total unique productive rearrangements; depth was the summed frequency of those rearrangements. TCR breadth was compared between groups using two-sided Wilcoxon rank-sum tests. TCRdb took this table from immuneACCESS and kept in-frame rearrangements with V and J called. Such tables lack part of the clones; where checked against another copy, unresolved V genes explain under half of the gap, and the rest is unexplained. D and trimming were read from the DNA, whereas the V and J calls and clone size are those reported in that table. This sample is represented by about 350,000 clones; approximately 90% of them were singletons. The leading ten clones occupy roughly 3.9% of the sample.

Details on this clone: The antigen this receptor binds is unknown. Per-base qualities were not stored, and no clone one base away is much larger.

The sequence came from a human donor who had recovered from COVID-19. The sequence links TRBV12-5 to TRBJ2-1, and TRBD2 aligns with 8 junction nucleotides. The sample here was peripheral blood, taken after recovery from COVID-19. The nucleotide sequence is given as TGTGCTAGTGGTTTGGTACTCTCGGGGGGGGGCGCTGAGCAGTTCTTC. Its amino acids are CASGLVLSGGGAEQFF.